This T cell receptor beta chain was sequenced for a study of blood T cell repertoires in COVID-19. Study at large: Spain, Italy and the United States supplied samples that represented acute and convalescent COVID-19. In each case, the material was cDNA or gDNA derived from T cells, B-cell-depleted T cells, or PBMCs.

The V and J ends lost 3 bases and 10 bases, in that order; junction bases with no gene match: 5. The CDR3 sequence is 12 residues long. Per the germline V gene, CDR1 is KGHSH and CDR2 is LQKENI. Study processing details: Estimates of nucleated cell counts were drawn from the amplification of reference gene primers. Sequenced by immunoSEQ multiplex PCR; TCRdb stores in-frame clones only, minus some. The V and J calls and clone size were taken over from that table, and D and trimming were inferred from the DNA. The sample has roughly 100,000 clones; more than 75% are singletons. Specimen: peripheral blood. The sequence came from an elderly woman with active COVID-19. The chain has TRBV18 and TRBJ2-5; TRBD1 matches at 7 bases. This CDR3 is CASSPEDRVQYF. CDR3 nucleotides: TGTGCCAGCTCACCGGAAGACAGGGTCCAGTACTTC.